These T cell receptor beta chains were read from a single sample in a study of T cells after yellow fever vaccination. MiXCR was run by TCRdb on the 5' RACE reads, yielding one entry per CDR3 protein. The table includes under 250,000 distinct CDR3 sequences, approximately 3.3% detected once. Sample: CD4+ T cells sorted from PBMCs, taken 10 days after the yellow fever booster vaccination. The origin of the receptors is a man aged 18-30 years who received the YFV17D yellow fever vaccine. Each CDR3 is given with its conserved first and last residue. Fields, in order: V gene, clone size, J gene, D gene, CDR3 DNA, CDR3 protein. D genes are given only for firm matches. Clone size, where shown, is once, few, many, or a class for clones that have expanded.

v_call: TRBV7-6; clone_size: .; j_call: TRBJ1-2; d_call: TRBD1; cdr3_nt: TGTGCCAGCAGCGTGGGGACAGGAAAAAACTATGGCTACACCTTC; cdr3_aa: CASSVGTGKNYGYTF
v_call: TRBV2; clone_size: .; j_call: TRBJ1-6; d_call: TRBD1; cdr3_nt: TGTGCCAGCAGTGAAGGGACAGGGGAGGGCTCACCCCTCCACTTT; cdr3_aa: CASSEGTGEGSPLHF
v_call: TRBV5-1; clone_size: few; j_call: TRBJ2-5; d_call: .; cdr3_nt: TGCGCCAGCAGCTTGGGAGGCTCGGTCTCGGAGAGAGAGACCCAGTACTTC; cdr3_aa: CASSLGGSVSERETQYF
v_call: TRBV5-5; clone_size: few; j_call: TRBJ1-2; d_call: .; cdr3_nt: TGTGCCAGCAGCTTGTACGAGAATGGCTACACCTTC; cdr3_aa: CASSLYENGYTF
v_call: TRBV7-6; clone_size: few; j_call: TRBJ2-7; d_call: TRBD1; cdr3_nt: TGTGCCCCCAAGGGGACAGATCCCTACGAGCAGTACTTC; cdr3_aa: CAPKGTDPYEQYF
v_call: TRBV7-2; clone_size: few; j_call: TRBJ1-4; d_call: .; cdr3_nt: TGTGCCAGCAGCTTAGGAAGGGGGGATGAACTGTTTTTT; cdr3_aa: CASSLGRGDELFF
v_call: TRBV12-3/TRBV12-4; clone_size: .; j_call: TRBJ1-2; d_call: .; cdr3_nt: TGTGCCAGCAGTCCTCTGCGGGGGGATGTCGGTGGCTACACCTTC; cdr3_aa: CASSPLRGDVGGYTF
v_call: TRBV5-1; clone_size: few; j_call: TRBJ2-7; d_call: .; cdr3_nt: TGCGCCAGCAGCTCGACAGCTATCGGCTACGAGCAGTACTTC; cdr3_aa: CASSSTAIGYEQYF
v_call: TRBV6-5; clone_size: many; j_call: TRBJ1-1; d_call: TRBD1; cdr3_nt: TGTGCCAGCAGTAAGACAGGGGCCGCCAAAGACACTGAAGCTTTCTTT; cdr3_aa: CASSKTGAAKDTEAFF
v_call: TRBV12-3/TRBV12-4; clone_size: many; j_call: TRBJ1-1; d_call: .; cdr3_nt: TGTGCCAGCAGTTTGCCGAATTTAGGGGCGGGGGGGAACACTGAAGCTTTCTTT; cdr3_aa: CASSLPNLGAGGNTEAFF
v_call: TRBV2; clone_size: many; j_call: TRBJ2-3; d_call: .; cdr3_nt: TGTGCCAGCAGTGATTCCTGGACGCAGTATTTT; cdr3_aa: CASSDSWTQYF
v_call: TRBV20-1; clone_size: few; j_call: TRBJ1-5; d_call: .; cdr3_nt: TGCAGTGCTAGCCTGGGCCATTTAGGTAGCAATCAGCCCCAGCATTTT; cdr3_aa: CSASLGHLGSNQPQHF
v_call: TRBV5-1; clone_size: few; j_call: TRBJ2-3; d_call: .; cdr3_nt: TGCGCCAGCAGCCGGGGACTGATTCTCGGCACAGATACGCAGTATTTT; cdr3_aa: CASSRGLILGTDTQYF
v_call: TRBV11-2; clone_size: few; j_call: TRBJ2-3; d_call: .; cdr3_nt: TGTGCCAGCAGCCCCCCGACCGGGCTAGTTGGTACAGATACGCAGTATTTT; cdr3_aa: CASSPPTGLVGTDTQYF
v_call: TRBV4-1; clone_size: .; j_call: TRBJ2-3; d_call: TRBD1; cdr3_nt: TGCGCCAGCAGCCAATCCAAAGGGACAGGTTTCCCAGATACGCAGTATTTT; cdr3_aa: CASSQSKGTGFPDTQYF
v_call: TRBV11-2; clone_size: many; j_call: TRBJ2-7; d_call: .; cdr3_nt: TGTGCCAGCAGCTTAGCGGCGGGGATCCACGAGCAGTACTTC; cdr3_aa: CASSLAAGIHEQYF
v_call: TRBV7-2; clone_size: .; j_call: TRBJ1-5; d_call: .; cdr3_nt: TGTGCCAGCAGCTTAGTACTAGATCAGCCCCAGCATTTT; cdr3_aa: CASSLVLDQPQHF
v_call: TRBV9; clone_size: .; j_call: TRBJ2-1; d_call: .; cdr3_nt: TGTGCCAGCAGCGTCGAGGGGAATAGGGTTTACAATGAGCAGTTCTTC; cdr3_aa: CASSVEGNRVYNEQFF
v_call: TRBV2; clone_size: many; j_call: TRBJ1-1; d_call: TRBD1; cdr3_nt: TGTGCCAGCTTGGGACAGGGGGCCGGAGTAGCTTTCTTT; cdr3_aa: CASLGQGAGVAFF
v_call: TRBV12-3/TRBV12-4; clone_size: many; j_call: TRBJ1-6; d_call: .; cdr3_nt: TGTGCCAGCAGCCTAGTCCAGGGTGGTTCACCCCTCCACTTT; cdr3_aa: CASSLVQGGSPLHF
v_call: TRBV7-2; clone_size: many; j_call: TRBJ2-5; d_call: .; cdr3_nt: TGTGCCAGCAGTATCTTAAGGACCCAGTACTTC; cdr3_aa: CASSILRTQYF
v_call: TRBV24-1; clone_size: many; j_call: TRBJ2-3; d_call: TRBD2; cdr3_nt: TGTGCCACCAGTGACCCCGGGGGGGTAGGAGATACGCAGTATTTT; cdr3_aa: CATSDPGGVGDTQYF
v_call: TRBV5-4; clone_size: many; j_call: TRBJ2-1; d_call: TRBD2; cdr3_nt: TGTGCCAGCAGCTTGGAACTAGCGGGGGGGCCGTCCAATGAGCAGTTCTTC; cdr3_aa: CASSLELAGGPSNEQFF
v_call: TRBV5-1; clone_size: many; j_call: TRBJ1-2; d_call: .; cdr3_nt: TGCGCCAGCAGCTTTCAGGGGACGGATGGCTACACCTTC; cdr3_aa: CASSFQGTDGYTF
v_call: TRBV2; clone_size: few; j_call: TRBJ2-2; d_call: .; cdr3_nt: TGTGCCAGCAGTTCTTATAACACCGGGGAGCTGTTTTTT; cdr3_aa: CASSSYNTGELFF
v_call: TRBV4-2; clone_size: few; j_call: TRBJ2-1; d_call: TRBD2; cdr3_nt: TGTGCCAGCAGCTCCGTAGCGGGGGGGAACTACAATGAGCAGTTCTTC; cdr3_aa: CASSSVAGGNYNEQFF
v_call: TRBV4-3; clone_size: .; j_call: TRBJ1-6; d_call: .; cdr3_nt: TGCGCCAGCAGCCAAGAATTCGGCCGGGGTAATTCACCCCTCCACTTT; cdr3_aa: CASSQEFGRGNSPLHF
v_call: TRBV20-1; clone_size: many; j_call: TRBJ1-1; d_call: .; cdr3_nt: TGCAGTGCTAGAGAATGGGGGGGAATGAACACTGAAGCTTTCTTT; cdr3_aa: CSAREWGGMNTEAFF
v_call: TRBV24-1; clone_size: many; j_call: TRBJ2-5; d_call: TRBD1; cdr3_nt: TGTGCCACCAGTGATTTCCGGGACAGGACAGAGACCCAGTACTTC; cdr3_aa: CATSDFRDRTETQYF
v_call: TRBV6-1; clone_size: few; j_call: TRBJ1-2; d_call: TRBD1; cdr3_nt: TGTGCCAGCAGGCTGACCGGGACAGGGGAAGGCTACACCTTC; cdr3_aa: CASRLTGTGEGYTF
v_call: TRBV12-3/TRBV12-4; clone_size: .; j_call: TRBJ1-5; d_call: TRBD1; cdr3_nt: TGTGCCAGCAGTTTCTCGGGACAGGGGGTCTGGCAGCCCCAGCATTTT; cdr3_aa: CASSFSGQGVWQPQHF
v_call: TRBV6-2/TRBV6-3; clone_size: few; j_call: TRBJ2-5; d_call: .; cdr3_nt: TGTGCCAGCAGTTGGTACCAAGAGACCCAGTACTTC; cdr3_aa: CASSWYQETQYF
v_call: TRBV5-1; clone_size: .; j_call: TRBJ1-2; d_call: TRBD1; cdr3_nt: TGCGCCAGCAGCATCCTGACAGGGGGCGGTGGCTACACCTTC; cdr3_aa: CASSILTGGGGYTF
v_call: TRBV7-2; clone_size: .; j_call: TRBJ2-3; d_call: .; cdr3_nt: TGTGCCAGCAGCTTTTTTCGGGATACGCAGTATTTT; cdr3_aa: CASSFFRDTQYF
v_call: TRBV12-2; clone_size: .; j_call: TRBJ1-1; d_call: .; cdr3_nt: TGTGCAAGTCGCCCGACGCCTTGCAGGGACACTGAAGCTTTCTTT; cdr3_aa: CASRPTPCRDTEAFF
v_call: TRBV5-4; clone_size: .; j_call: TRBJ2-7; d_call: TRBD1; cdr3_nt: TGTGCCAGCAGCGCGGCGGCCGGGACAGAGTCCTACGAGCAGTACTTC; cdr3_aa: CASSAAAGTESYEQYF
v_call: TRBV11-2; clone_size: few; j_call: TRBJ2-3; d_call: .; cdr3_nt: TGTGCCAGCAGCTTAAAAAGGGTCGGCGTCGGTGCAGATACGCAGTATTTT; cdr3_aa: CASSLKRVGVGADTQYF